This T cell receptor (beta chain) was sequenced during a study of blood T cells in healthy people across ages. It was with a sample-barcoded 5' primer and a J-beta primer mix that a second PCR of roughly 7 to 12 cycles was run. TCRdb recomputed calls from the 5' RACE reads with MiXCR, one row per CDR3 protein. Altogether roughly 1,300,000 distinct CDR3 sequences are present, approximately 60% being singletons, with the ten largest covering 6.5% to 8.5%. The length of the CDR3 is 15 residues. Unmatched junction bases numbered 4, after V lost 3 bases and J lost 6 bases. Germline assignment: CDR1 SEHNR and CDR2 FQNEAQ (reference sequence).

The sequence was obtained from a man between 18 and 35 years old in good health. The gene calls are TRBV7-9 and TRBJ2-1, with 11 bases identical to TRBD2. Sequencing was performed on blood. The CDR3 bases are TGTGCCAGCAGCTTCACTAGCGGGAGTGCCAATGAGCAGTTCTTC. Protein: CASSFTSGSANEQFF.